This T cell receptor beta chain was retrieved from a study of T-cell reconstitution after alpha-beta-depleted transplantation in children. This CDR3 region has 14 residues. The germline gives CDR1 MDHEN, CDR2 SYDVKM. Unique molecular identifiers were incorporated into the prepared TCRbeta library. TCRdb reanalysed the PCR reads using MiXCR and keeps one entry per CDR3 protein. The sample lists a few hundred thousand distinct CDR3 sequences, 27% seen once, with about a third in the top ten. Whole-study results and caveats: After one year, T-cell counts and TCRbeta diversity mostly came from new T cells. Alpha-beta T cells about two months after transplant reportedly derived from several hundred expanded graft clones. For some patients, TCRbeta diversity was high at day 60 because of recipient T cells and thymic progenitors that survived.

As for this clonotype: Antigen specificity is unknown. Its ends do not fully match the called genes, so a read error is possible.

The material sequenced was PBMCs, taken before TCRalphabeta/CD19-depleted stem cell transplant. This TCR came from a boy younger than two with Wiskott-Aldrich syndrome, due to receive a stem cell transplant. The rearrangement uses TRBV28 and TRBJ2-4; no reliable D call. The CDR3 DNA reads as TGTGCCAGCAGTTTACCCCGAACCAAAAACATTCAGTACTTT. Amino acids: CASSLPRTKNIQYF.